A single sample gave rise to the 28 T cell receptor beta chains below, sequenced in a study of blood T cell repertoires in COVID-19. Only in-frame clones appear in the TCRdb table, and some are missing; sequencing was by immunoSEQ multiplex PCR. This sample has approximately 170,000 clones, with roughly 85% found just once. The sample comprised peripheral blood. Receptor source: a man aged 50-59 years with active or convalescent COVID-19.

The sample holds a few counts of this clone. CDR3 bases: TGTGCCTGGAGTAGACCGGGATTTAGTAAGAACACTGAAGCTTTCTTT. Its protein product is CAWSRPGFSKNTEAFF. The genes are TRBV30 and TRBJ1-1; D remains unclear. The V gene's germline CDR1 is GTSNPN and CDR2 SVGIG (reference sequence). Trimming took off 2 bases at V and 1 base at J, with 17 bases between the two ends. The CDR3 extends over 16 amino acids.

The chain links TRBV27 to TRBJ2-2; TRBD2 matches 8 bases. CDR1 is MNHEY, CDR2 SMNVEV, per germline (reference sequence). The CDR3 runs 14 residues. J was trimmed by 1 base and V by 7 bases; bases with no gene match: 2. The CDR3 bases are TGTGCCAGCAATCGGGGGGGGAACACCGGGGAGCTGTTTTTT. Protein sequence: CASNRGGNTGELFF.

Written as DNA, the CDR3 is TGTGCCACCAGCAGATTTCGGACTAGCGGGGGGGCGTACGAGCAGTACTTC. Encoded protein: CATSRFRTSGGAYEQYF. The J gene is TRBJ2-7, the V gene TRBV15, with 15 bases that match TRBD2. Germline V lookup: CDR1 LNHNV, CDR2 YYDKDF (reference sequence). This CDR3 is built from 17 residues. V trimming: 2 bases; J trimming: 4 bases; junction bases outside the gene matches: 6.

The J gene is TRBJ1-5, the V gene TRBV24-1; D call uncertain. Germline V CDR1 and CDR2: KGHDR, SFDVKD. Trimming stripped 6 bases from V and 4 bases from J, with 6 bases between. The CDR3 has 12 residues. The CDR3, as DNA: TGTGCCACCAGTTACGGGAATCAGCCCCAGCATTTT. The encoded protein is CATSYGNQPQHF.

The chain couples TRBV14 to TRBJ1-2; D is undetermined. Germline assignment: CDR1 SGHDN and CDR2 FVKESK. The germline V and J ends were trimmed by 1 base and 7 bases, with 7 bases remaining between them. This CDR3 comprises 12 residues. The CDR3 spells CASSQVPFGYTF. In DNA form, the CDR3 reads TGTGCCAGCAGCCAAGTCCCGTTTGGCTACACCTTC.

This rearrangement joins TRBV25-1 to TRBJ1-3, with a weak D call TRBD1 (5 bases). Trimming removed 6 bases at V and 3 bases at J, with 6 bases between. CDR1 is MGHDK and CDR2 is SYGVNS in the germline V gene. This CDR3 has 12 residues. The CDR3 region is CASRDIGNTIYF. CDR3 in DNA: TGTGCCAGCAGGGACATTGGAAACACCATATATTTT. Full variable domain (outside the CDR3, taken from reference TRBV25-1 and TRBJ1-3): EADIYQTPRYLVIGTGKKITLECSQTMGHDKMYWYQQDPGMELHLIHYSYGVNSTEKGDLSSESTVSRIRTEHFPLTLESARPSHTSQYLCASRDIGNTIYFGEGSWLTVV.

This clone was counted only a few times. V and J are TRBV4-3 and TRBJ1-5; no clear D. Germline CDR1 reads LGHNA; CDR2 reads YSLEER. V gave up 0 bases and J gave up 5 bases, with 14 bases separating them. CDR3 size: 16 residues. The DNA of the CDR3 is TGCGCCAGCAGCCAAGATTTCCGCCAGGCCCATCAGCCCCAGCATTTT. Translation gives CASSQDFRQAHQPQHF.

This sequence joins TRBV19 and TRBJ2-1, with D perhaps matching TRBD2 (5 bases). This CDR3 region has 14 residues. The V end was cut by 7 bases, the J end by 5 bases, with 15 bases between. The germline V gene encodes CDR1 LNHDA and CDR2 SQIVND (reference sequence). CDR3 loop: CASTGGPENNEQFF. As DNA, the CDR3 is TGTGCCAGTACGGGCGGGCCGGAGAACAATGAGCAGTTCTTC. Drawing the rest from reference TRBV19 and TRBJ2-1, the complete variable domain is DGGITQSPKYLFRKEGQNVTLSCEQNLNHDAMYWYRQDPGQGLRLIYYSQIVNDFQKGDIAEGYSVSREKKESFPLTVTSAQKNPTAFYLCASTGGPENNEQFFGPGTRLTVL.

The V gene is TRBV29-1, the J gene TRBJ1-1; TRBD1 agrees at 7 bases. Germline V gene lookup returns CDR1 SQVTM and CDR2 ANQGSEA. The J segment lost 6 bases and the V segment lost 7 bases, leaving 11 bases of the junction unmatched. This CDR3 has 13 amino acids. The CDR3: CSGTTGPGAEAFF. DNA for the CDR3: TGCAGCGGAACGACAGGGCCCGGCGCTGAAGCTTTCTTT.

This chain joins TRBV19 and TRBJ2-3; weak D call: TRBD1 (5 bases). The CDR3 extends over 16 amino acids. Per germline, CDR1 LNHDA and CDR2 SQIVND (reference sequence). Trimming cost V 4 bases and J 1 base, with 15 bases left between them. Written as DNA, the CDR3 is TGTGCCAGTAGTACCCGCAGGGTCCTCGGCACAGATACGCAGTATTTT. Encoded protein: CASSTRRVLGTDTQYF.

J is TRBJ1-4 and V is TRBV6-6, with TRBD1 matching over 11 bases. Germline V lookup: CDR1 MNHNY, CDR2 SVGAGI (reference sequence). The V and J ends lost 2 bases and 8 bases, in that order; junction bases with no gene match: 4. The CDR3 runs 15 residues. The CDR3 DNA sequence: TGTGCCAGCAGTTACCCCGGGACAGGGGGGGAAAAACTGTTTTTT. Translating it yields CASSYPGTGGEKLFF.

This clone was seen a single time. The gene calls are TRBV4-1 and TRBJ1-4; 9 bases match TRBD1. Trimming removed 4 bases from V and 7 bases from J; junction bases left unmatched: 4. Germline loops: CDR1 MGHRA, CDR2 YSYEKL. This CDR3 is built from 14 residues. Here the CDR3 reads CASSLGQGSEKLFF. The CDR3 DNA is TGCGCCAGCAGCCTGGGACAGGGTAGTGAAAAACTGTTTTTT.

CDR3 sequence: CASSDTGDLPQHF. CDR3 coding DNA: TGTGCCAGCTCAGACACGGGGGATTTGCCCCAGCATTTT. The chain couples TRBV18 to TRBJ1-5; a weak D match, TRBD1 (5 bases). Germline V lookup: CDR1 KGHSH, CDR2 LQKENI. This CDR3 has 13 amino acids. Trimming pared 5 bases from V and 9 bases from J, leaving 14 bases between.

The rearrangement uses TRBV11-2 and TRBJ2-2, with a possible D match to TRBD2 (6 bases). The germline V gene encodes CDR1 SGHAT and CDR2 FQNNGV. This CDR3 region has 15 residues. With 4 bases removed from V and 1 base from J, the gap between germline ends came to 10 bases. CDR3 sequence reads: CASSSAGRNTGELFF. The CDR3 DNA follows: TGTGCCAGCAGCTCGGCGGGACGGAACACCGGGGAGCTGTTTTTT.

The J gene is TRBJ1-3, the V gene TRBV28; D is ambiguous. The CDR3 covers 15 residues. V lost 5 bases, J lost 0 bases, and 11 bases lay in between. Germline CDR1 is MDHEN and CDR2 is SYDVKM. CDR3 sequence reads: CASSPGLSSGNTIYF. The DNA for the CDR3 is TGTGCCAGCAGTCCTGGACTGAGCTCTGGAAACACCATATATTTT. Combining the CDR3 with reference TRBV28 and TRBJ1-3 gives the whole variable domain DVKVTQSSRYLVKRTGEKVFLECVQDMDHENMFWYRQDPGLGLRLIYFSYDVKMKEKGDIPEGYSVSREKKERFSLILESASTNQTSMYLCASSPGLSSGNTIYFGEGSWLTVV.

The chain links TRBV10-1 to TRBJ2-1; 8 positions agree with TRBD2. The junction had 0 bases not matched to a gene; V was cut back by 2 bases and J by 3 bases. The CDR3 contains 14 residues. Germline loops: CDR1 WNHNN, CDR2 SYGVQD (reference sequence). The CDR3 is CASSESGSYNEQFF. DNA for the CDR3: TGCGCCAGCAGTGAGAGCGGGAGCTACAATGAGCAGTTCTTC.

V usage is TRBV20-1 and J usage is TRBJ2-7; 13 nucleotides match TRBD2. Germline-derived CDR1 and CDR2 are DFQATT and SNEGSKA (reference sequence). V lost 3 bases and J lost 5; bases outside the gene matches: 7. The CDR3 length is 15 residues. The CDR3 nucleotides are TGCAGTGCTAGTGGCCTCGGACTAGCGGGAGACGAGCAGTACTTC. Its translation is CSASGLGLAGDEQYF.

The V and J genes are TRBV3-1 (or the pseudogene TRBV3-2) and TRBJ2-7, with D possibly matching TRBD1 (6 bases). The V gene lost 4 bases and the J gene lost 0 bases, with 16 bases spanning the gap. Germline-derived CDR1 and CDR2 are LGHDT and YNNKEL (reference sequence). This CDR3 has 16 amino acids. As DNA, the CDR3 is TGTGCCAGCAGCCTAGGGGGAGCCGATGGCTCCTACGAGCAGTACTTC. This gives the protein CASSLGGADGSYEQYF.

The chain joins TRBV19 to TRBJ2-2; perhaps TRBD2 as D (5 bases). The CDR3 extends over 17 amino acids. Trimming stripped 5 bases from V and 3 bases from J, with 19 bases between. CDR1 is LNHDA, CDR2 SQIVND, per germline (reference sequence). The CDR3 is CASSSGEIGIYTGELFF. For the CDR3, the DNA is TGTGCCAGTAGTTCTGGCGAAATCGGGATTTACACCGGGGAGCTGTTTTTT.

The chain recombines TRBV25-1 with TRBJ2-7; D remains unclear. CDR3 size: 13 residues. Per the germline V gene, CDR1 is MGHDK and CDR2 is SYGVNS. Trimming took off 8 bases at V and 0 bases at J, with 11 bases between the two ends. The CDR3 reads CASVKESSYEQYF. For the CDR3, the DNA is TGTGCCAGCGTTAAAGAGAGCTCCTACGAGCAGTACTTC.

V and J are TRBV5-1 and TRBJ2-3; 11 bases are shared with TRBD2. The CDR3 covers 17 residues. V shed 4 bases and J 4 bases; nucleotides not matched to a gene: 11. Looked up from germline, CDR1 is SGHRS and CDR2 is YFSETQ. The CDR3 bases are TGCGCCAGCAGCCCAACGGGGGCTAGCGGGAGGTCAGATACGCAGTATTTT. This sequence encodes CASSPTGASGRSDTQYF.

This chain joins TRBV7-3 and TRBJ2-3, with a possible D match to TRBD1 (5 bases). With 0 bases removed from V and 4 bases from J, the gap between germline ends came to 5 bases. The CDR3 loop spans 13 amino acids. Germline assignment: CDR1 SGHTA and CDR2 FQGTGA. CDR3: CASSLTRADTQYF. CDR3 nucleotides: TGTGCCAGCAGCTTAACCAGGGCAGATACGCAGTATTTT.

The chain uses TRBV2 and TRBJ2-7; TRBD2 matches 10 bases. The CDR3 is 15 amino acids. CDR1 and CDR2 from the germline V gene are SNHLY and FYNNEI. V lost 4 bases, J lost 5 bases, and 8 bases stayed unmatched. CDR3 bases: TGTGCCAGCAGTGGAAGGACTAGCGGTTCTCACGAGCAGTACTTC. It yields the protein CASSGRTSGSHEQYF.

This sequence joins TRBV15 and TRBJ2-3; 9 bases are shared with TRBD2. This CDR3 is 14 amino acids long. V was clipped by 3 bases and J by 6 bases; unmatched bases: 4. The germline V gene encodes CDR1 LNHNV and CDR2 YYDKDF (reference sequence). CDR3 amino acids: CATSRELAGDTQYF. The CDR3 bases are TGTGCCACCAGCAGGGAGCTAGCGGGGGATACGCAGTATTTT.

The chain joins TRBV18 to TRBJ2-3, with a tentative D call TRBD1 (5 bases). The CDR3 spans 13 residues. Per germline, CDR1 KGHSH and CDR2 LQKENI. The V end lost 2 bases, the J end lost 3 bases, and 6 bases lay between the germline ends. The CDR3, as DNA: TGTGCCAGCTCACCAAGACAGACAGATACGCAGTATTTT. It codes for CASSPRQTDTQYF.

DNA of the CDR3: TGCGCCAGCAATGTGGGGGGACTAGCGGGAAGCGAGCAGTACTTC. Translating it yields CASNVGGLAGSEQYF. The chain links TRBV5-1 to TRBJ2-7, with 13 bases matching TRBD2. The CDR3 has 15 amino acids. V dropped 6 bases and J dropped 6; count of bases not matched to a gene: 9. Germline loops: CDR1 SGHRS, CDR2 YFSETQ.

V is TRBV25-1 and J is TRBJ1-2, with D unresolved. The V end was cut by 2 bases, the J end by 2 bases, with 6 bases between. The CDR3 contains 13 residues. Looked up from germline, CDR1 is MGHDK and CDR2 is SYGVNS. CDR3 in amino acids: CASSEEGNYGYTF. CDR3 bases: TGTGCCAGCAGTGAAGAGGGCAACTATGGCTACACCTTC.

The chain couples TRBV24-1 to TRBJ2-1, with 12 bases aligning to TRBD2. This CDR3 contains 18 residues. V lost 2 bases, J lost 5 bases, and 9 bases stayed unmatched. CDR1 is KGHDR, CDR2 SFDVKD, per germline. This chain's CDR3 is CATSDSPSGGARHNEQFF. The CDR3 region has the DNA TGTGCCACCAGTGATTCCCCTAGCGGGGGGGCCAGGCACAATGAGCAGTTCTTC.